Listed below are T cell receptor beta chains from one sample, sequenced in a study of cytomegalovirus exposure and HLA in healthy donors. The data were produced by immunoSEQ multiplex PCR, yet TCRdb's version contains in-frame clones alone and is incomplete. The sample has around 120,000 clones; 80% are singletons. Sequencing was carried out using PBMCs. The receptors were sampled from a middle-aged woman in good health and CMV-seronegative. CDR3s include the opening cysteine and the closing phenylalanine or tryptophan. A D gene is named only where the DNA matches it firmly. Clone sizes are given selectively: once, few, many, or a class where the clone is expanded.

v_call	j_call	clone_size	d_call	cdr3_aa	cdr3_nt
TRBV6-6	TRBJ1-4	-	-	CASRDQGATNEKLFF	TGTGCCAGCCGAGATCAGGGCGCAACTAATGAAAAACTGTTTTTT
TRBV11-2	TRBJ2-7	once	TRBD1	CASTNRDSTYEQYF	TGTGCCAGCACCAACCGGGACAGTACCTACGAGCAGTACTTC
TRBV25-1	TRBJ1-3	-	-	CASSGQIYYSGNTIYF	TGTGCCAGCAGTGGTCAGATCTACTACTCTGGAAACACCATATATTTT
TRBV28	TRBJ2-3	-	TRBD2	CASSSGGSDTQYF	TGTGCCAGCAGTTCGGGGGGTTCAGATACGCAGTATTTT
TRBV5-1	TRBJ1-1	-	-	CASSSEIITEAFF	TGCGCCAGCAGCTCGGAGATCATCACTGAAGCTTTCTTT
TRBV5-6	TRBJ1-6	-	-	CASSHQNSPLHF	TGTGCCAGCAGCCATCAAAATTCACCCCTCCACTTT
TRBV11-2	TRBJ2-1	-	TRBD1	CASSFSTGAAGEQFF	TGTGCCAGCAGCTTTTCGACAGGGGCGGCCGGTGAGCAGTTCTTC
TRBV5-6	TRBJ2-1	-	-	CASSLSMYPNEQFF	TGTGCCAGCAGCTTGTCTATGTACCCCAATGAGCAGTTCTTC
TRBV28	TRBJ2-1	-	TRBD1	CASSPVRGPYNEQFF	TGTGCCAGCAGCCCGGTAAGGGGGCCATACAATGAGCAGTTCTTC
TRBV6-1	TRBJ1-3	-	TRBD1	CASSEGTGWSGNTIYF	TGTGCCAGCAGTGAGGGGACAGGGTGGTCTGGAAACACCATATATTTT
TRBV14	TRBJ1-1	few	-	CASSQDLRATEAFF	TGTGCCAGCAGCCAAGATCTCAGGGCCACTGAAGCTTTCTTT
TRBV27	TRBJ2-7	-	TRBD1	CASSLSGTGVEQYF	TGTGCCAGCAGTTTATCCGGGACAGGGGTCGAGCAGTACTTC
TRBV5-4	TRBJ2-1	-	TRBD2	CASSLPAGGIGEQFF	TGTGCCAGCAGCTTGCCGGCGGGGGGGATCGGTGAGCAGTTCTTC
TRBV7-2	TRBJ2-3	-	TRBD2	CASLPRLAGTDTQYF	TGTGCCAGCCTACCCCGACTAGCGGGCACAGATACGCAGTATTTT
TRBV19	TRBJ1-3	once	-	CASSMIGSSGNTIYF	TGTGCCAGTAGTATGATCGGGAGCTCTGGAAACACCATATATTTT
TRBV9	TRBJ1-2	-	-	CASSVGGGNGYTF	TGTGCCAGCAGCGTAGGTGGAGGGAATGGCTACACCTTC
TRBV28	TRBJ2-2	-	TRBD2	CASSLRWEGRGELFF	TGTGCCAGCAGTTTGCGGTGGGAGGGGCGCGGGGAGCTGTTTTTT
TRBV5-4	TRBJ2-1	-	-	CASSLGTINEQFF	TGTGCCAGCAGCTTGGGGACTATAAATGAGCAGTTCTTC
TRBV12-5	TRBJ2-7	-	-	CASGLAGAYEQYF	TGTGCTAGTGGTTTGGCGGGGGCCTACGAGCAGTACTTC
TRBV6-4	TRBJ2-1	once	TRBD1	CASSDSDRGPYNEQFF	TGTGCCAGCAGTGACTCGGACAGGGGACCCTACAATGAGCAGTTCTTC
TRBV6-1	TRBJ2-7	many	TRBD1	CAFTGGASYEQYF	TGTGCCTTCACAGGGGGCGCTTCCTACGAGCAGTACTTC
TRBV28	TRBJ1-5	-	-	CASSLGLGGDQPQHF	TGTGCCAGCAGTTTGGGGCTAGGGGGGGATCAGCCCCAGCATTTT
TRBV7-2	TRBJ2-3	once	TRBD1	CASSLAPGQGVGDTQYF	TGTGCCAGCAGCTTAGCCCCGGGACAGGGGGTTGGAGATACGCAGTATTTT
TRBV15	TRBJ2-7	-	TRBD1	CATQDRGGLYEQYF	TGTGCCACCCAAGACAGGGGCGGACTCTACGAGCAGTACTTC
TRBV2	TRBJ1-1	-	TRBD1	CASSALGQGNTEAFF	TGTGCCAGCAGTGCCCTCGGACAGGGGAACACTGAAGCTTTCTTT
TRBV28	TRBJ2-3	-	-	CASSSWRDGDTQYF	TGTGCCAGCAGTTCGTGGCGGGACGGCGATACGCAGTATTTT
TRBV5-1	TRBJ1-4	once	-	CASSLVANEKLFF	TGCGCCAGCAGCTTGGTAGCTAATGAAAAACTGTTTTTT
TRBV7-8	TRBJ2-6	few	TRBD1	CASSRDRAGANVLTF	TGTGCCAGCAGCCGGGACAGGGCTGGGGCCAACGTCCTGACTTTC
TRBV5-8	TRBJ2-7	-	TRBD2	CASTGVKAGSVYEQYF	TGTGCCAGCACGGGCGTTAAAGCGGGATCGGTCTACGAGCAGTACTTC
TRBV4-3	TRBJ1-1	-	-	CASSQERGMNTEAFF	TGCGCCAGCAGCCAAGAAAGGGGCATGAACACTGAAGCTTTCTTT
TRBV7-6	TRBJ1-2	-	-	CASSSLGYTF	TGTGCCAGCAGCTCGTTAGGCTACACCTTC
TRBV9	TRBJ1-1	-	-	CASSPPSGGEAFF	TGTGCCAGCAGCCCACCATCGGGGGGTGAAGCTTTCTTT
TRBV6-5	TRBJ1-1	few	-	CASSSRPSTEAFF	TGTGCCAGCAGTAGCCGTCCGAGCACTGAAGCTTTCTTT
TRBV29-1	TRBJ2-2	-	TRBD1	CSVEKARQGATGELFF	TGCAGCGTTGAAAAGGCCCGACAGGGGGCAACCGGGGAGCTGTTTTTT
TRBV4-1	TRBJ2-7	-	-	CASSLGGTYEQYF	TGCGCCAGCAGCCTGGGGGGTACCTACGAGCAGTACTTC
TRBV7-2	TRBJ2-6	-	-	CASSPQWAGANVLTF	TGTGCCAGCAGCCCACAGTGGGCTGGGGCCAACGTCCTGACTTTC
TRBV6-1	TRBJ2-6	-	TRBD1	CASEGQGSGANVLTF	TGTGCCAGCGAGGGACAGGGATCTGGGGCCAACGTCCTGACTTTC
TRBV14	TRBJ2-2	few	-	CASSQGPGELFF	TGTGCCAGCAGCCAGGGGCCCGGGGAGCTGTTTTTT
TRBV4-3	TRBJ2-3	-	-	CASSQEAGTDTQYF	TGCGCCAGCAGCCAAGAGGCGGGCACAGATACGCAGTATTTT
TRBV7-9	TRBJ1-2	-	-	CASSSRDHPYGNGYTF	TGTGCCAGCAGCTCGCGGGACCACCCTTACGGCAATGGCTACACCTTC
TRBV2	TRBJ2-1	-	-	CASRFDASSYNEQFF	TGTGCCAGCAGATTCGACGCTAGCTCCTACAATGAGCAGTTCTTC
TRBV7-6	TRBJ1-2	-	-	CASSPGGEGYTF	TGTGCCAGCAGCCCCGGGGGGGAGGGCTACACCTTC
TRBV27	TRBJ2-7	-	TRBD2	CASSSGLATYEQYF	TGTGCCAGCAGTTCGGGACTAGCTACCTACGAGCAGTACTTC
TRBV4-1	TRBJ1-2	-	-	CASSQGGRGNYGYTF	TGCGCCAGCAGCCAAGGCGGCAGGGGTAACTATGGCTACACCTTC
TRBV6-5	TRBJ2-5	-	TRBD1	CASSYSRGPQETQYF	TGTGCCAGCAGTTACTCGAGGGGGCCCCAAGAGACCCAGTACTTC
TRBV4-1	TRBJ2-7	few	TRBD1	CASSPREGQGYYEQYF	TGCGCCAGCAGCCCCAGGGAGGGACAGGGGTACTACGAGCAGTACTTC
TRBV6-1	TRBJ1-1	-	TRBD1	CASSAGTAVYEAFF	TGTGCCAGCAGTGCCGGGACAGCGGTATATGAAGCTTTCTTT
TRBV7-8	TRBJ2-7	-	-	CASSARGWAYEQYF	TGTGCCAGCAGTGCCCGGGGGTGGGCCTACGAGCAGTACTTC